A single sample gave rise to the 22 T cell receptor beta chains below, sequenced in a study of T cells after yellow fever vaccination. TCRdb recomputed calls from the 5' RACE reads with MiXCR, one row per CDR3 protein. Among nearly 30,000 distinct CDR3 sequences listed, over 4.5% were seen once. The sequences come from CD8+ T cells sorted from PBMCs, collected 10 days after the yellow fever booster vaccination. These receptors were taken from a man in his thirties or forties who received the YFV17D yellow fever vaccine.

In this sample, this clonotype turned up many times. The rearrangement uses TRBV6-5 and TRBJ1-1; D is uncertain. This CDR3 is 15 amino acids long. Trimming removed 0 bases at V and 1 base at J, with 9 bases between. Germline-derived CDR1 and CDR2 are MNHEY and SVGAGI. The CDR3, as DNA: TGTGCCAGCAGTTACTCGATACCACCGAACACTGAAGCTTTCTTT. Its translation: CASSYSIPPNTEAFF.

This clonotype was seen ten or more times. V gene TRBV5-1 combines with J gene TRBJ1-5; 9 nucleotides line up with TRBD1. CDR3 length: 15 amino acids. V shed 4 bases, J shed 1 base, and the junction held 3 bases outside the gene matches. In germline, CDR1 is SGHRS, CDR2 YFSETQ. The DNA for the CDR3 is TGCGCCAGCAGCCCCGGGACAGGGAGCAATCAGCCCCAGCATTTT. It encodes CASSPGTGSNQPQHF.

This clonotype was recorded many times. V usage is TRBV28 and J usage is TRBJ2-1; D could derive from TRBD1 or TRBD2 (5 bases each). The V gene lost 5 bases and the J gene lost 0 bases, with 14 bases spanning the gap. The germline V gene encodes CDR1 MDHEN and CDR2 SYDVKM. The CDR3 loop spans 16 amino acids. CDR3 amino acids: CASSPGDGSSYNEQFF. CDR3 DNA: TGTGCCAGCAGTCCCGGGGACGGTAGCTCCTACAATGAGCAGTTCTTC.

This clonotype has just a few counts. J is TRBJ1-1 and V is TRBV5-6; D gene uncertain. With 5 bases removed from V and 10 bases from J, the gap between germline ends came to 21 bases. The CDR3 has 14 residues. Germline V lookup: CDR1 SGHDT, CDR2 YYEEEE. The CDR3 protein is CASSPRILSGGAFF. The DNA of the CDR3 is TGTGCCAGCAGTCCCAGGATATTATCGGGAGGAGCTTTCTTT. Supplemented by reference TRBV5-6 and TRBJ1-1, the full variable domain reads DAGVTQSPTHLIKTRGQQVTLRCSPKSGHDTVSWYQQALGQGPQFIFQYYEEEERQRGNFPDRFSGHQFPNYSSELNVNALLLGDSALYLCASSPRILSGGAFFGQGTRLTVV.

This clonotype was recorded at least ten times. The rearrangement joins TRBV12-5 to TRBJ2-5, with a tentative D call TRBD1 (5 bases). The CDR3 is made up of 13 amino acids. Germline V gives CDR1 LGHNT, CDR2 FRNRAP. The V and J ends lost 4 bases and 2 bases respectively, with 8 bases between them. CDR3 sequence: CASGSGIQETQYF. As DNA, the CDR3 is TGTGCTAGTGGTTCAGGGATTCAAGAGACCCAGTACTTC.

This clonotype was detected only a few times. V gene TRBV7-2 combines with J gene TRBJ2-7; TRBD1 matches 9 bases. The germline V gene encodes CDR1 SGHTA and CDR2 FQGNSA. Trimming took 4 bases from V and 6 from J; bases not matched to a gene: 10. The CDR3 loop spans 15 amino acids. The CDR3 DNA reads TGTGCCAGCAGCTCGCCCGACAGGGGGAAGTTCGAGCAGTACTTC. It translates to CASSSPDRGKFEQYF. The full variable domain, its missing parts supplied by reference TRBV7-2 and TRBJ2-7, is GAGVSQSPSNKVTEKGKDVELRCDPISGHTALYWYRQSLGQGLEFLIYFQGNSAPDKSGLPSDRFSAERTGGSVSTLTIQRTQQEDSAVYLCASSSPDRGKFEQYFGPGTRLTVT.

This clonotype was recorded many times. The chain links TRBV27 to TRBJ2-5, with D maybe TRBD2 (6 bases). V was shortened by 11 bases and J by 5 bases, with 18 bases between the two germline ends. The CDR3 runs 13 residues. CDR1 is MNHEY and CDR2 is SMNVEV in the germline V gene (reference sequence). The CDR3 loop is CAGYWGVEETQYF. The CDR3 DNA is TGTGCCGGCTATTGGGGGGTAGAGGAGACCCAGTACTTC.

This clonotype has a count of ten or more. The chain carries TRBV28 and TRBJ1-2; possibly TRBD1 for D (6 bases). Germline V gives CDR1 MDHEN, CDR2 SYDVKM. The germline V and J ends were trimmed by 5 bases and 4 bases, with 23 bases remaining between them. This CDR3 spans 17 amino acids. The CDR3 DNA is TGTGCCAGCAGTCTCTTAGACCGTATAGGGGGGGGCTATGGCTACACCTTC. Its protein product is CASSLLDRIGGGYGYTF.

Many counts were recorded for this clonotype. This chain connects TRBV12-3 or TRBV12-4 to TRBJ1-3; no firm D call. The germline V and J ends were trimmed by 2 bases and 4 bases, with 9 bases remaining between them. The length of the CDR3 is 14 residues. CDR3 residues: CASSLRSWGNTIYF. CDR3 nucleotides: TGTGCCAGCAGTTTACGGAGTTGGGGAAACACCATATATTTT.

This clonotype is judged medium-sized. V and J are TRBV20-1 and TRBJ2-7; the D is unclear. V gave up 0 bases and J gave up 3 bases, with 9 bases separating them. Germline V gene lookup returns CDR1 DFQATT and CDR2 SNEGSKA (reference sequence). This CDR3 spans 13 amino acids. CDR3 amino acids: CSARDRKDYEQYF. The CDR3 DNA sequence: TGCAGTGCTAGAGATCGGAAGGACTACGAGCAGTACTTC.

This clonotype was seen at least ten times. V and J are TRBV2 and TRBJ2-1; D uncertain. The CDR3 length is 13 residues. Germline V gene data show CDR1 as SNHLY and CDR2 as FYNNEI. Trimming pared 8 bases from V and 7 bases from J, leaving 15 bases between. For the CDR3, the DNA is TGTGCCAGCGACGTATTCCCTTCAAATGAGCAGTTCTTC. This encodes CASDVFPSNEQFF. Looking up the rest from reference TRBV2 and TRBJ2-1 gives the full variable domain: EPEVTQTPSHQVTQMGQEVILRCVPISNHLYFYWYRQILGQKVEFLVSFYNNEISEKSEIFDDQFSVERPDGSNFTLKIRSTKLEDSAMYFCASDVFPSNEQFFGPGTRLTVL.

This clonotype was found many times. This rearrangement joins TRBV30 to TRBJ2-2; 8 bases fit TRBD2. V trimming: 0 bases; J trimming: 4 bases; junction bases outside the gene matches: 1. Germline V gene sequence: CDR1 GTSNPN, CDR2 SVGIG (reference sequence). The CDR3 loop spans 14 amino acids. Here the CDR3 DNA reads TGTGCCTGGAGTGTAGGACTAGCCACCGGGGAGCTGTTTTTT. It codes for CAWSVGLATGELFF.

This clonotype was detected ten times or more. The chain links TRBV28 to TRBJ2-1; 7 bases align to TRBD2. V dropped 6 bases and J dropped 9; count of bases not matched to a gene: 11. CDR3 length: 14 amino acids. Germline CDR1 and CDR2: MDHEN and SYDVKM. Here the CDR3 reads CASSPRLAEIEQFF. The CDR3 nucleotides read TGTGCCAGCAGCCCCCGACTAGCTGAAATTGAGCAGTTCTTC.

This clonotype was seen many times. This CDR3 reads CASSQTGSGSYEQYF. The CDR3 DNA reads as TGTGCCAGCAGCCAAACTGGTAGCGGGAGCTACGAGCAGTACTTC. The rearrangement uses TRBV4-2 and TRBJ2-7; 9 nucleotides match TRBD2. Germline trimming cut 2 bases from V and 3 bases from J; bases unmatched to any gene: 5. In germline, CDR1 is LGHNA, CDR2 YNFKEQ. This CDR3 has 15 amino acids.

This clonotype was found a few times. The chain uses TRBV30 and TRBJ2-1, with 9 positions matching TRBD2. Unmatched junction bases numbered 5, after V lost 1 base and J lost 7 bases. Looked up from germline, CDR1 is GTSNPN and CDR2 is SVGIG (reference sequence). CDR3 length: 14 residues. CDR3 in amino acids: CAWSGGRGGNEQFF. CDR3 in DNA: TGTGCCTGGAGTGGCGGGAGGGGTGGTAATGAGCAGTTCTTC.

This clonotype was seen many times. The chain recombines TRBV28 with TRBJ2-2; the match to TRBD1 covers 7 bases. V gave up 10 bases and J gave up 2 bases; unmatched junction bases: 10. Looked up from germline, CDR1 is MDHEN and CDR2 is SYDVKM. This CDR3 contains 15 residues. In DNA, the CDR3 is TGTGCCACCGAACTATGGGACAGTAACACCGGGGAGCTGTTTTTT. Its translation is CATELWDSNTGELFF.

This clonotype was seen many times. The chain couples TRBV2 to TRBJ2-3, with 7 bases that match TRBD2. The V gene end was trimmed by 6 bases and the J gene end by 2 bases; junction bases not matched to a gene: 11. The CDR3 is made up of 16 amino acids. Germline-derived CDR1 and CDR2 are SNHLY and FYNNEI. The CDR3 nucleotides read TGTGCCAGCAGAAGTAGTAGCGGGTACAACACAGATACGCAGTATTTT. It translates to CASRSSSGYNTDTQYF.

This clonotype was recorded at least ten times. The rearrangement joins TRBV4-3 to TRBJ2-7; TRBD1 matches 9 bases. The CDR3 has 15 amino acids. Germline assignment: CDR1 LGHNA and CDR2 YSLEER. Trimming removed 1 base from V and 4 bases from J; junction bases left unmatched: 5. The CDR3 region is CASSQGTGVWYEQYF. Written as DNA, the CDR3 is TGCGCCAGCAGCCAAGGGACAGGGGTCTGGTACGAGCAGTACTTC.

This clonotype was seen at least ten times. The genes are TRBV30 and TRBJ2-2, with D perhaps matching TRBD2 (6 bases). The CDR3 runs 14 residues. Between the trimmed V and J ends, which lost 4 bases and 6 bases, there was a span of 15 bases. Germline V gives CDR1 GTSNPN, CDR2 SVGIG (reference sequence). The CDR3 DNA is TGTGCCTGGAAGGTGGGGACTTCAGCCGGGGAGCTGTTTTTT. This codes for CAWKVGTSAGELFF.

This clonotype appeared many times. The chain uses TRBV9 and TRBJ2-2, with D unclear. V was trimmed by 0 bases and J by 3 bases, leaving 12 bases between them. Germline V gene data show CDR1 as SGDLS and CDR2 as YYNGEE. The CDR3 totals 16 residues. CDR3 bases: TGTGCCAGCAGCGTAGAAACGGGTCGGTACACCGGGGAGCTGTTTTTT. It is translated as CASSVETGRYTGELFF.

This clonotype was seen at least ten times. The chain is built from TRBV3-1 and TRBJ2-7; maybe TRBD1 (6 bases). CDR1 LGHDT and CDR2 YNNKEL come from the germline V gene (reference sequence). Trimming took 2 bases from V and 2 from J, leaving 10 bases between them. This CDR3 spans 14 amino acids. The CDR3 DNA sequence: TGTGCCAGCAGCCAACCGGACAGAACCTACGAGCAGTACTTC. Translation gives CASSQPDRTYEQYF.

Many counts were recorded for this clonotype. This chain connects TRBV6-5 to TRBJ2-7; 13 positions match TRBD2. Looked up from germline, CDR1 is MNHEY and CDR2 is SVGAGI. The CDR3 has 13 amino acids. The V and J ends lost 10 bases and 2 bases, in that order; junction bases with no gene match: 2. The CDR3 DNA reads TGTGCCACCACTAGCGGGAGGGCCTACGAGCAGTACTTC. Amino acid sequence: CATTSGRAYEQYF.